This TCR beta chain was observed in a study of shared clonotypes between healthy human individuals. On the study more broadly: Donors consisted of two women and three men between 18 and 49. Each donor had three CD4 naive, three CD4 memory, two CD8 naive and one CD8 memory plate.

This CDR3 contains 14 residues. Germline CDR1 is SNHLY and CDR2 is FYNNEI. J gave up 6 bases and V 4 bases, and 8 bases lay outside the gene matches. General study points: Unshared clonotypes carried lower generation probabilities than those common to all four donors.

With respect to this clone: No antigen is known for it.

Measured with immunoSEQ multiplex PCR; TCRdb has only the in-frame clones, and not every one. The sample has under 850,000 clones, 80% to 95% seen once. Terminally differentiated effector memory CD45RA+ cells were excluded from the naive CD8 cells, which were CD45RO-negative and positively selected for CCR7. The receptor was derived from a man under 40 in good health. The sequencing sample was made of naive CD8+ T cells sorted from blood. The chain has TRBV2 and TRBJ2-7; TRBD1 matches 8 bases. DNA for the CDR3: TGTGCCAGCAGTGGGGGACAGGAGACACTCGAGCAGTACTTC. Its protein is CASSGGQETLEQYF. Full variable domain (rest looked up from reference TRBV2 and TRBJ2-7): EPEVTQTPSHQVTQMGQEVILRCVPISNHLYFYWYRQILGQKVEFLVSFYNNEISEKSEIFDDQFSVERPDGSNFTLKIRSTKLEDSAMYFCASSGGQETLEQYFGPGTRLTVT.